Following are 11 T cell receptor beta chains from one sample sequenced in a study of post-analysis software for immune sequencing data. These receptors are not linked to any known antigen. Tagging with unique molecular identifiers was a feature of the TCR beta cDNA libraries. A single record per CDR3 protein comes from TCRdb applying MiXCR to the PCR reads. The sample yields 550,000 to 700,000 distinct CDR3 sequences, roughly 46% seen once. Study results and caveats: Roughly five TRBV segments occurring more often in patients than controls included TRBV5-6, TRBV5-1 and TRBV20-1.

Sequenced sample: blood. Receptors originate from a girl aged 10 to 17 with multiple sclerosis.

This clonotype has more than one count but fewer than ten. The CDR3 DNA is TGTGCCAGCAAGGACAGCTTAGCCGGGGCCAACGTCCTGACTTTC. Its translation: CASKDSLAGANVLTF. The V call is TRBV28, the J call TRBJ2-6, with TRBD1 as a possible D gene (6 bases). The CDR3 consists of 15 residues. The ends were cut back, 7 bases at V and 4 bases at J, with 14 bases in the middle. In germline, CDR1 is MDHEN, CDR2 SYDVKM.

The rearrangement links TRBV7-8 to TRBJ1-6; no definite D call. Per the germline V gene, CDR1 is SGHVS and CDR2 is FQNEAQ. The germline V and J ends were trimmed by 4 bases and 2 bases, with 9 bases remaining between them. This CDR3 has 15 amino acids. The CDR3 reads CASSSGGAYNSPLHF. The CDR3 DNA follows: TGTGCCAGCAGCTCAGGCGGAGCCTATAATTCACCCCTCCACTTT. Full variable domain (rest looked up from reference TRBV7-8 and TRBJ1-6): GAGVSQSPRYKVAKRGQDVALRCDPISGHVSLFWYQQALGQGPEFLTYFQNEAQLDKSGLPSDRFFAERPEGSVSTLKIQRTQQEDSAVYLCASSSGGAYNSPLHFGNGTRLTVT.

The chain links TRBV25-1 to TRBJ2-3; D ambiguous. V was clipped by 9 bases and J by 2 bases, with 15 bases between them. The CDR3 runs to 14 residues. Germline V gene lookup returns CDR1 MGHDK and CDR2 SYGVNS. The CDR3 DNA reads as TGTGCCAGGCTCATTTTTAACCACACAGATACGCAGTATTTT. Protein product: CARLIFNHTDTQYF.

A few counts support this clonotype. V and J are TRBV12-3 or TRBV12-4 and TRBJ2-5, with D perhaps matching TRBD2 (5 bases). Gene TRBJ2-7 matches the end of the DNA better, so the J call may be wrong. CDR3 length equals 14 residues. The CDR3 spells CASSRTEVFDEQYF. CDR3 DNA sequence: TGTGCCAGCAGCCGGACGGAGGTTTTCGACGAGCAGTACTTC.

This clonotype has only a few counts. The V gene is TRBV11-1, the J gene TRBJ2-1; 9 bases line up with TRBD2. This CDR3 is built from 16 residues. V was clipped by 6 bases and J by 8 bases; unmatched bases: 14. The germline gives CDR1 SGHAT, CDR2 FQDESV (reference sequence). CDR3 sequence: CASSRALVAGGHEQFF. The CDR3 nucleotides are TGTGCCAGCAGTCGCGCCCTAGTGGCGGGAGGGCATGAGCAGTTCTTC.

The rearrangement uses TRBV7-8 and TRBJ2-1; TRBD1 aligns across 11 bases. The CDR3 length is 15 residues. Germline V gene lookup returns CDR1 SGHVS and CDR2 FQNEAQ. V was clipped by 5 bases and J by 7 bases; unmatched bases: 7. CDR3 DNA sequence: TGTGCCAGCAGCCGGGGACAGGGGGTGGGTAATGAGCAGTTCTTC. Protein product: CASSRGQGVGNEQFF.

V usage is TRBV20-1 and J usage is TRBJ1-1; D unresolved. The CDR3 runs 12 residues. From germline, CDR1 is DFQATT and CDR2 SNEGSKA (reference sequence). V was trimmed by 5 bases and J by 4 bases, leaving 11 bases between them. Written as DNA, the CDR3 is TGCAGTGCTCGACCGATCGGCACTGAAGCTTTCTTT. It is translated as CSARPIGTEAFF.

This clonotype was counted a few times. The chain uses TRBV29-1 and TRBJ1-2; no reliable D call. Trimming stripped 3 bases from V and 6 bases from J, with 8 bases between. The germline CDR1 and CDR2 sequences are SQVTM and ANQGSEA. The length of the CDR3 is 11 residues. DNA for the CDR3: TGCAGCGTTGAGGCCACTAATGGCTACACCTTC. Protein sequence: CSVEATNGYTF. The full variable domain, its missing parts supplied by reference TRBV29-1 and TRBJ1-2, is SAVISQKPSRDICQRGTSLTIQCQVDSQVTMMFWYRQQPGQSLTLIATANQGSEATYESGFVIDKFPISRPNLTFSTLTVSNMSPEDSSIYLCSVEATNGYTFGSGTRLTVV.

V is TRBV18 and J is TRBJ2-5; TRBD1 might be the D (6 bases). V was trimmed by 1 base and J by 5 bases, leaving 11 bases between them. The germline gives CDR1 KGHSH, CDR2 LQKENI. The CDR3 has 14 amino acids. CDR3 coding DNA: TGTGCCAGCTCACCACTAGACAGGACGGAGACCCAGTACTTC. It specifies CASSPLDRTETQYF.

V is TRBV7-2 and J is TRBJ1-6, with unresolved D. The V end lost 3 bases, the J end lost 10 bases, and 16 bases lay between the germline ends. CDR1 and CDR2 from the germline V gene are SGHTA and FQGNSA. The CDR3 contains 15 residues. The CDR3, as DNA: TGTGCCAGCAGCTTCGTCACCGGGAGAACCTCACCCCTCCACTTT. Protein: CASSFVTGRTSPLHF. Drawing the rest from reference TRBV7-2 and TRBJ1-6, the complete variable domain is GAGVSQSPSNKVTEKGKDVELRCDPISGHTALYWYRQSLGQGLEFLIYFQGNSAPDKSGLPSDRFSAERTGGSVSTLTIQRTQQEDSAVYLCASSFVTGRTSPLHFGNGTRLTVT.

This sequence joins TRBV4-1 and TRBJ2-3; no definite D call. The CDR3 covers 15 residues. Germline assignment: CDR1 MGHRA and CDR2 YSYEKL. The germline V and J ends were trimmed by 0 bases and 1 base, with 8 bases remaining between them. The CDR3 DNA follows: TGCGCCAGCAGCCAAGATACGTCCGGCACAGATACGCAGTATTTT. Its translation: CASSQDTSGTDTQYF.